One sample yielded the 22 T cell receptor beta chains listed below, sequenced in a study of blood T cell repertoires in COVID-19. TCRdb's copy holds only in-frame clones and misses some; the assay was immunoSEQ multiplex PCR. The table lists under 200,000 clones, about 82% of them singletons. The sample comprised PBMCs or T cells enriched from blood (not recorded which). Every receptor here comes from a man between 35 and 55 years old with acute COVID-19.

In this sample, this clone turned up once. The rearrangement links TRBV5-1 to TRBJ2-7; 12 positions agree with TRBD2. Germline CDR1 SGHRS, CDR2 YFSETQ. V lost 4 bases, J lost 1 base, and 6 bases stayed unmatched. The CDR3 is 16 residues long. The CDR3 region has the DNA TGCGCCAGCAGCAAAGGACTAGCGGGATCGTCCTACGAGCAGTACTTC. Translating gives CASSKGLAGSSYEQYF. The full variable domain, rest sourced from reference TRBV5-1 and TRBJ2-7, is KAGVTQTPRYLIKTRGQQVTLSCSPISGHRSVSWYQQTPGQGLQFLFEYFSETQRNKGNFPGRFSGRQFSNSRSEMNVSTLELGDSALYLCASSKGLAGSSYEQYFGPGTRLTVT.

The chain uses TRBV7-9 and TRBJ1-5; D gene uncertain. CDR1 and CDR2 from the germline V gene are SEHNR and FQNEAQ (reference sequence). The ends were cut back, 3 bases at V and 3 bases at J, with 6 bases in the middle. The CDR3 covers 13 residues. CDR3 in amino acids: CASSFGPNQPQHF. The CDR3 bases are TGTGCCAGCAGCTTCGGTCCCAATCAGCCCCAGCATTTT.

The rearrangement uses TRBV21-1 and TRBJ2-1; the table's D call, TRBD2, was not checked against the DNA. TRBV21-1 is reported as a pseudogene. The CDR3 consists of 14 residues. The CDR3 spells CASSNGTSGNEQFF. The CDR3, as DNA: TGTGCCAGCAGCAACGGGACTAGCGGTAATGAGCAGTTCTTC.

This chain uses TRBV28 with TRBJ2-5; 9 nucleotides match TRBD1. In germline, CDR1 is MDHEN, CDR2 SYDVKM. CDR3 length: 15 residues. V dropped 7 bases and J dropped 4; count of bases not matched to a gene: 10. The CDR3 loop is CASTLGTGSGETQYF. DNA for the CDR3: TGTGCCAGCACCCTTGGGACAGGGTCGGGAGAGACCCAGTACTTC.

The chain is built from TRBV28 and TRBJ2-7; 7 nucleotides align to TRBD1. Germline-derived CDR1 and CDR2 are MDHEN and SYDVKM. Losses at the gene ends were 10 bases for V and 2 bases for J; bases not matched to a gene: 14. The CDR3 has 15 residues. The CDR3 sequence is CATQIGDSRTYEQYF. For the CDR3, the DNA is TGTGCCACGCAAATTGGGGACAGCCGCACCTACGAGCAGTACTTC.

Only one count was recorded for this clone. This sequence joins TRBV9 and TRBJ2-2; 8 positions agree with TRBD2. J was trimmed by 0 bases and V by 2 bases; bases with no gene match: 6. Germline V gene sequence: CDR1 SGDLS, CDR2 YYNGEE. This CDR3 comprises 17 residues. CDR3 DNA: TGTGCCAGCAGCGTGCGGGAGGAGGGAGCGAACACCGGGGAGCTGTTTTTT. This gives the protein CASSVREEGANTGELFF.

This chain connects TRBV29-1 to TRBJ1-2; TRBD1 matches at 9 bases. Germline V gene lookup returns CDR1 SQVTM and CDR2 ANQGSEA. The CDR3 spans 13 residues. J gave up 7 bases and V 5 bases, and 8 bases lay outside the gene matches. The CDR3 is CSVSGTGSGGYTF. CDR3 DNA: TGCAGCGTTTCCGGGACAGGGTCGGGTGGCTACACCTTC.

V gene TRBV28 combines with J gene TRBJ2-3; TRBD2 agrees at 10 bases. J gave up 4 bases and V 6 bases, and 13 bases lay outside the gene matches. CDR1 is MDHEN, CDR2 SYDVKM, per germline. This CDR3 has 17 amino acids. For the CDR3, the DNA is TGTGCCAGCAGCCAATGGTCGGCTAGCGGGAGTCCAGATACGCAGTATTTT. This translates into CASSQWSASGSPDTQYF.

The V and J genes are TRBV3-1 (or the pseudogene TRBV3-2) and TRBJ1-2; possible D gene TRBD1, 6 bases. The CDR3 contains 16 residues. Germline V CDR1 and CDR2: LGHDT, YNNKEL (reference sequence). Deletions cut 6 bases from V and 4 bases from J, with 21 bases between. The CDR3 here is CASSRARGQGLYGYTF. The CDR3 bases are TGTGCCAGCAGTCGCGCTCGAGGGCAGGGGCTCTATGGCTACACCTTC.

The rearrangement uses TRBV6-5 and TRBJ2-7; TRBD1 might be the D (6 bases). Trimming removed 8 bases at V and 7 bases at J, with 21 bases between. The germline CDR1 and CDR2 sequences are MNHEY and SVGAGI. This CDR3 contains 14 residues. The CDR3 sequence: CASRDNKGIGEQYF. Here the CDR3 DNA reads TGTGCCAGCCGGGACAACAAGGGGATAGGGGAGCAGTACTTC.

This sequence joins TRBV11-2 and TRBJ2-7; D gene ambiguous. Trimming removed 7 bases at V and 5 bases at J, with 12 bases between. CDR1 is SGHAT and CDR2 is FQNNGV in the germline V gene. The CDR3 totals 12 residues. CDR3 loop: CASTRTVHEQYF. CDR3 coding DNA: TGTGCCAGCACCCGAACGGTGCACGAGCAGTACTTC.

This rearrangement joins TRBV27 to TRBJ1-2, with TRBD1 identical over 7 bases. Per germline, CDR1 MNHEY and CDR2 SMNVEV (reference sequence). This CDR3 spans 15 amino acids. Trimming at V came to 6 bases and at J to 7 bases, leaving 14 bases not matched to a gene. The CDR3 DNA sequence: TGTGCCAGCAGCCTCGGGACAGCTAAAGGAAGTGGCTACACCTTC. It codes for CASSLGTAKGSGYTF.

This clone showed up just a few times. The rearrangement links TRBV4-1 to TRBJ2-1, with D perhaps TRBD2 (6 bases). The CDR3 is 13 amino acids. CDR1 MGHRA and CDR2 YSYEKL come from the germline V gene. Trimming stripped 4 bases from V and 5 bases from J, with 9 bases between. For the CDR3, the DNA is TGCGCCAGCAGCCGGGGACTCAACAATGAGCAGTTCTTC. Amino acid sequence: CASSRGLNNEQFF.

This chain connects TRBV28 to TRBJ1-5; D might be TRBD1 (5 bases). The CDR3 is 15 amino acids. Germline assignment: CDR1 MDHEN and CDR2 SYDVKM. Trimming left V 6 bases short and J 1 base short, with 13 bases between. CDR3 bases: TGTGCCAGCAGCCGCCCTGGGGGGAGCAATCAGCCCCAGCATTTT. Translation: CASSRPGGSNQPQHF.

The gene calls are TRBV29-1 and TRBJ2-3; 7 bases align to TRBD1. The junction had 6 bases not matched to a gene; V was cut back by 8 bases and J by 1 base. This CDR3 is built from 13 residues. Germline CDR1 SQVTM, CDR2 ANQGSEA. CDR3 protein: CSHPTGGTDTQYF. The CDR3 bases are TGCAGCCACCCCACAGGGGGCACAGATACGCAGTATTTT.

The chain is built from TRBV15 and TRBJ1-5, with no clear D. This CDR3 is 14 amino acids long. V dropped 4 bases and J dropped 7 bases, with 14 bases sitting between them. CDR1 and CDR2 (germline): LNHNV, YYDKDF (reference sequence). The CDR3 sequence is CATSMEREDQPQHF. The CDR3 DNA is TGTGCCACCAGCATGGAGCGGGAGGACCAGCCCCAGCATTTT.

This chain uses TRBV13 with TRBJ1-1; the D gene is possibly TRBD1 (6 bases). Germline-derived CDR1 and CDR2 are PRHDT and FYEKMQ (reference sequence). The germline V and J ends were trimmed by 4 bases and 9 bases, with 12 bases remaining between them. This CDR3 spans 12 amino acids. CDR3 sequence reads: CASSSSQGKAFF. The CDR3, as DNA: TGTGCCAGCAGCTCATCCCAGGGGAAAGCTTTCTTT.

This clone appeared a single time. The CDR3 DNA reads as TGTGCCACCAGTGATTTGCCGCAAGGGGACACAGATACGCAGTATTTT. It encodes CATSDLPQGDTDTQYF. J is TRBJ2-3 and V is TRBV24-1, with a tentative D call TRBD1 (5 bases). Germline CDR1 reads KGHDR; CDR2 reads SFDVKD. Trimming cost V 0 bases and J 2 bases, with 11 bases left between them. The CDR3 consists of 16 residues.

This rearrangement joins TRBV28 to TRBJ1-4; 9 bases align to TRBD1. The V and J ends lost 6 bases and 6 bases, in that order; junction bases with no gene match: 8. Germline CDR1 MDHEN, CDR2 SYDVKM. The CDR3 covers 15 residues. Written as DNA, the CDR3 is TGTGCCAGCAGGAGACCGGGACAGGGAGATGAAAAACTGTTTTTT. As protein: CASRRPGQGDEKLFF.

The V call is TRBV12-3 or TRBV12-4, the J call TRBJ2-7; no reliable D call. The CDR3 has 12 amino acids. The V end was cut by 1 base, the J end by 6 bases, with 7 bases between. CDR3 DNA sequence: TGTGCCAGCAGTTTAGGTCCCGTCGAGCAGTACTTC. Amino acid sequence: CASSLGPVEQYF.

The chain employs TRBV6-5 and TRBJ2-5, with 9 bases identical to TRBD2. The CDR3 is 14 residues long. V trimming: 5 bases; J trimming: 2 bases; junction bases outside the gene matches: 3. CDR1 is MNHEY, CDR2 SVGAGI, per germline. CDR3 sequence: CASSQGLAQETQYF. DNA of the CDR3: TGTGCCAGCAGTCAGGGACTAGCACAAGAGACCCAGTACTTC.

V usage is TRBV6-2 or TRBV6-3 and J usage is TRBJ2-5; 10 bases match TRBD1. V lost 2 bases, J lost 2 bases, and 5 bases stayed unmatched. CDR1 MNHEY and CDR2 SVGEGT come from the germline V gene. The CDR3 is 16 residues long. The CDR3, as DNA: TGTGCCAGCAGTTACGATGGACAGGGGGTTCAAGAGACCCAGTACTTC. As protein: CASSYDGQGVQETQYF.